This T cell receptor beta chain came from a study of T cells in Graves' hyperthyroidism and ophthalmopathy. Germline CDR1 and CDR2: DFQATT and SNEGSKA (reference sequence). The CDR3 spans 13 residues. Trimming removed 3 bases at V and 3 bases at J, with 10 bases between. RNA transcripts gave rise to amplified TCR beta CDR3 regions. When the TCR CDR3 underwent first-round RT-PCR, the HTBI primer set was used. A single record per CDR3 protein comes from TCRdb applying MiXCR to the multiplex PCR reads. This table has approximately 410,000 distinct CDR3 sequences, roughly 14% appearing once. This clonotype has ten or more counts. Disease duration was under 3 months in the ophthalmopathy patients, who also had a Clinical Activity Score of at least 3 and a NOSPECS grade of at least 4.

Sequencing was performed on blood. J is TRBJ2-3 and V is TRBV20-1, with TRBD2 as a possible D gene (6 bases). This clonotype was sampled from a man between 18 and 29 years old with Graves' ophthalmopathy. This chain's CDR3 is CSASLGSTDTQYF. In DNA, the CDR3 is TGCAGTGCTAGCCTCGGGAGTACAGATACGCAGTATTTT.